This TCR beta chain was captured in a study of beta chain features in type 1 diabetes. CD45RO/CCR7/CD25/CD127/CD95/CD27 staining was used to isolate CD4+ naive, central memory, regulatory and stem cell-like memory cells by sorting. General study results and limits: All four CD4+ subsets from Type 1 diabetes patients carried moderately but significantly shorter TCRB CDR3s. Type 1 diabetes patients showed fewer insertions and more deletions at VDJ junctions.

Looked up from germline, CDR1 is PRHDT and CDR2 is FYEKMQ (reference sequence). V was pared by 5 bases and J by 0 bases, with 7 bases between. The CDR3 extends over 13 amino acids. This clone was detected only a few times. What it binds is not known. Reverse transcribing all isolated RNA meant expressed TCRB transcripts were sequenced. Only in-frame clones appear in the TCRdb table, and some are missing; sequencing was by immunoSEQ multiplex PCR. This sample carries 600,000 or so clones, under 15% of them seen once, and the ten largest clones take 0.09% to 0.15%. The sequence was collected from a man aged 30 to 39 with type 1 diabetes. The chain combines TRBV13 with TRBJ1-1; D uncertain. Specimen: naive CD4+ T cells from blood. CDR3 sequence reads: CASSPRLNTEAFF. CDR3 DNA: TGTGCCAGCAGCCCCAGACTGAACACTGAAGCTTTCTTT.